Listed here are 9 T cell receptor beta chains from one sample, sequenced in a study of blood T cell repertoires in COVID-19. This table comes from immunoSEQ multiplex PCR, and its TCRdb copy is limited to in-frame clones, with some not included. Of about 130,000 clones listed, about four fifths are singletons. The material sequenced was peripheral blood. The receptors derive from a woman between 50 and 59 years old with acute or convalescent COVID-19.

The chain couples TRBV6-6 to TRBJ2-7; 12 bases line up with TRBD2. Trimming cost V 6 bases and J 7 bases; bases outside gene matches: 4. Germline lookup yields CDR1 MNHNY and CDR2 SVGAGI (reference sequence). The CDR3 covers 13 residues. The CDR3 nucleotides are TGTGCCAGCAGAGGACTAGCGGGGCAAGAGCAGTACTTC. It codes for CASRGLAGQEQYF.

The V call is TRBV5-1, the J call TRBJ2-3; D possibly corresponds to TRBD2 (5 bases). This CDR3 is built from 15 residues. Per germline, CDR1 SGHRS and CDR2 YFSETQ. Trimming left V 4 bases short and J 0 bases short, with 12 bases between. The DNA for the CDR3 is TGCGCCAGCAGCCCCCCGAGAGGGAGCACAGATACGCAGTATTTT. Amino acids: CASSPPRGSTDTQYF.

CDR3 residues: CASSRTTGGMENIQYF. CDR3 nucleotides: TGTGCCAGCAGCCGAACGACAGGGGGCATGGAAAACATTCAGTACTTC. The chain combines TRBV5-4 with TRBJ2-4, with 10 bases matching TRBD1. The V gene end was trimmed by 4 bases and the J gene end by 5 bases; junction bases not matched to a gene: 9. The V gene's germline CDR1 is SGHNT and CDR2 YYREEE (reference sequence). The CDR3 is 16 amino acids. Looking up the rest from reference TRBV5-4 and TRBJ2-4 gives the full variable domain: ETGVTQSPTHLIKTRGQQVTLRCSSQSGHNTVSWYQQALGQGPQFIFQYYREEENGRGNFPPRFSGLQFPNYSSELNVNALELDDSALYLCASSRTTGGMENIQYFGAGTRLSVL.

This chain links TRBV24-1 with TRBJ1-5; D may be TRBD1 (6 bases). CDR1 and CDR2 from the germline V gene are KGHDR and SFDVKD. V gave up 3 bases and J gave up 2 bases, with 13 bases separating them. The CDR3 covers 16 residues. CDR3 coding DNA: TGTGCCACCAGTGATCCACAGGGCTGGGGCAATCAGCCCCAGCATTTT. Amino acids: CATSDPQGWGNQPQHF.

The chain uses TRBV29-1 and TRBJ1-1, with D possibly being TRBD1 (5 bases). This CDR3 has 12 residues. Per the germline V gene, CDR1 is SQVTM and CDR2 is ANQGSEA. V was pared by 1 base and J by 11 bases, with 14 bases between. CDR3 in amino acids: CSVEVQGSFAFF. The CDR3 DNA follows: TGCAGCGTTGAAGTCCAGGGTTCCTTCGCTTTCTTT.

As to this clone: The same CDR3 can be traced to other DNA sequences in this sample. The J gene is TRBJ1-1, the V gene TRBV12-3 or TRBV12-4; D is uncertain. The CDR3 has 13 amino acids. V was pared by 6 bases and J by 2 bases, with 10 bases between. This chain's CDR3 is CASSLRQNTEAFF. The CDR3 coding sequence is TGTGCCAGCAGCCTGAGACAAAACACTGAAGCTTTCTTT.

This sequence joins TRBV15 and TRBJ1-4; D possibly corresponds to TRBD1 (5 bases). Trimming removed 8 bases from V and 3 bases from J, with 13 bases in between. CDR1 LNHNV and CDR2 YYDKDF come from the germline V gene (reference sequence). This CDR3 contains 14 residues. Here the CDR3 DNA reads TGTGCCACCTCAATCAACAGGCCTAATGAAAAACTGTTTTTT. This translates into CATSINRPNEKLFF.

The V and J genes are TRBV11-1 and TRBJ1-2, with 9 nucleotides matching TRBD1. The CDR3 is 13 residues long. V was clipped by 5 bases and J by 6 bases; unmatched bases: 4. Germline V CDR1 and CDR2: SGHAT, FQDESV (reference sequence). The CDR3 loop is CASSRTGDDGYTF. CDR3 in DNA: TGTGCCAGCAGCCGGACAGGGGACGATGGCTACACCTTC.

The rearrangement joins TRBV9 to TRBJ2-3; a weak D match, TRBD2 (6 bases). The CDR3 has 15 residues. From germline, CDR1 is SGDLS and CDR2 YYNGEE. V dropped 0 bases and J dropped 4 bases, with 12 bases sitting between them. The CDR3 DNA sequence: TGTGCCAGCAGCGTAGTTGGCGGGGTCCCAGATACGCAGTATTTT. Translating it yields CASSVVGGVPDTQYF.